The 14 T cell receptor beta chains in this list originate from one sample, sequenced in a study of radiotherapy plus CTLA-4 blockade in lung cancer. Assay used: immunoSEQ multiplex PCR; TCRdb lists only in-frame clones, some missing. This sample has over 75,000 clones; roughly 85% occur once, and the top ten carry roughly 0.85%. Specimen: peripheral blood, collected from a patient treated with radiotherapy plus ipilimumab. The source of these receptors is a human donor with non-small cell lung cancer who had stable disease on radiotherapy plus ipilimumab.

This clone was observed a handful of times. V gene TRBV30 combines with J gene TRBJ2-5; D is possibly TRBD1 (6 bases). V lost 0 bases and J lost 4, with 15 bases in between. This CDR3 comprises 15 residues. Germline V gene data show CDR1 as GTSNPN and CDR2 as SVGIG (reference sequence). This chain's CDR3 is CAWSVPGERRETQYF. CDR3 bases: TGTGCCTGGAGTGTACCAGGGGAAAGGAGAGAGACCCAGTACTTC. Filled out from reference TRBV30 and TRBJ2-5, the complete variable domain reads SQTIHQWPATLVQPVGSPLSLECTVEGTSNPNLYWYRQAAGRGLQLLFYSVGIGQISSEVPQNLSASRPQDRQFILSSKKLLLSDSGFYLCAWSVPGERRETQYFGPGTRLLVL.

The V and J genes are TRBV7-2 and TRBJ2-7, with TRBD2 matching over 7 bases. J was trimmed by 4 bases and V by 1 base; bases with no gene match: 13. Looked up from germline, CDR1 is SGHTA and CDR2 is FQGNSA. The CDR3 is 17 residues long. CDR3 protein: CASSLVGGGREYYEQYF. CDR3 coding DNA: TGTGCCAGCAGCTTAGTGGGAGGTGGGCGGGAGTATTACGAGCAGTACTTC.

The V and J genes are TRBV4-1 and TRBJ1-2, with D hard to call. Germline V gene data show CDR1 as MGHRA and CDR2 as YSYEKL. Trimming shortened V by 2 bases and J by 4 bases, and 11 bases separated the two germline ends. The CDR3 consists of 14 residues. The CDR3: CASSQSGSIYGYTF. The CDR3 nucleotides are TGCGCCAGCAGCCAATCCGGCAGCATCTATGGCTACACCTTC.

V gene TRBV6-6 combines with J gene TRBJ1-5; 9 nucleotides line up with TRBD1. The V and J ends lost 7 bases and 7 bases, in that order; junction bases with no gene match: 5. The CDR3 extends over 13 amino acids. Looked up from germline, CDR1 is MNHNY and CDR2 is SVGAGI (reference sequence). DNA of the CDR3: TGTGCCAGCACACAGGGGGCGGGCCAGCCCCAGCATTTT. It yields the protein CASTQGAGQPQHF.

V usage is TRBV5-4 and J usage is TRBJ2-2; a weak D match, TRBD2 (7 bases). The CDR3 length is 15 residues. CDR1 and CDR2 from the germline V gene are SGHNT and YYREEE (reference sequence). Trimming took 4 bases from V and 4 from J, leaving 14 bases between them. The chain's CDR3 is CASSEGGLGTGELFF. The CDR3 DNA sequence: TGTGCCAGCAGCGAGGGGGGGCTGGGCACCGGGGAGCTGTTTTTT.

The CDR3 region is CASSSAGTSGGDIQETQYF. The DNA for the CDR3 is TGTGCCAGCAGCTCAGCCGGGACTAGCGGGGGAGACATCCAAGAGACCCAGTACTTC. The chain couples TRBV7-9 to TRBJ2-5; 14 nucleotides agree with TRBD2. CDR3 length equals 19 residues. Germline CDR1 and CDR2: SEHNR and FQNEAQ (reference sequence). The V segment lost 4 bases and the J segment 1 base; nucleotides outside the gene matches: 11.

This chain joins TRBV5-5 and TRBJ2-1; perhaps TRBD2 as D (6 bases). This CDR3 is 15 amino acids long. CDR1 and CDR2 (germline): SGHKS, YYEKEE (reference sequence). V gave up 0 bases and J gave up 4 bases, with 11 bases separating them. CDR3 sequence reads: CASSLAAAGYNEQFF. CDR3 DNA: TGTGCCAGCAGCTTGGCAGCGGCGGGATACAATGAGCAGTTCTTC.

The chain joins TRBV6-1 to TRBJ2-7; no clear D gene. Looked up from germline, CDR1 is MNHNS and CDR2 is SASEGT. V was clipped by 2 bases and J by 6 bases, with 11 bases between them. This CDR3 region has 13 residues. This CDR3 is CASSERSRAEQYF. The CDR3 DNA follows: TGTGCCAGCAGTGAAAGGTCTAGGGCCGAGCAGTACTTC.

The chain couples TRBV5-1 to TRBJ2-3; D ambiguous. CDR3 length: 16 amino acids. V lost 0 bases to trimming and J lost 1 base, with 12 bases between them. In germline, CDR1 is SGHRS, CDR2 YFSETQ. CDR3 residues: CASSLARTSGTDTQYF. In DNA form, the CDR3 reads TGCGCCAGCAGCTTGGCCCGAACGTCTGGCACAGATACGCAGTATTTT. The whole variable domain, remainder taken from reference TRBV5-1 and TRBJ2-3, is KAGVTQTPRYLIKTRGQQVTLSCSPISGHRSVSWYQQTPGQGLQFLFEYFSETQRNKGNFPGRFSGRQFSNSRSEMNVSTLELGDSALYLCASSLARTSGTDTQYFGPGTRLTVL.

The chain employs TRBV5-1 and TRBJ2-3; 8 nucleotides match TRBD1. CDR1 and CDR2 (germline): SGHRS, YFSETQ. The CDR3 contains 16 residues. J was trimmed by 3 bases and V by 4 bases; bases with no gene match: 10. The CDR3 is CASSLVGQGGTDTQYF. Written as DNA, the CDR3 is TGCGCCAGCAGCCTGGTAGGACAGGGAGGTACAGATACGCAGTATTTT.

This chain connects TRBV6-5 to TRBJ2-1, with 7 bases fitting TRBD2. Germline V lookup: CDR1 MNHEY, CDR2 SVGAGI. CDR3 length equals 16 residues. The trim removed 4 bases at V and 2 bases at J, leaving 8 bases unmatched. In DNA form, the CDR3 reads TGTGCCAGCAGTTCCCCGGGGGGTTTGGCCTACAATGAGCAGTTCTTC. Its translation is CASSSPGGLAYNEQFF.

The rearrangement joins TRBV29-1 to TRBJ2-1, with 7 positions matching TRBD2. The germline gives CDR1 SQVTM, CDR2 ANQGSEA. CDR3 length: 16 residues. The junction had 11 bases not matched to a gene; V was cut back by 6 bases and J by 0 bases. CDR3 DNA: TGCAGCGTGGGGGGGACTCCGAATCTCTCCTACAATGAGCAGTTCTTC. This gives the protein CSVGGTPNLSYNEQFF.

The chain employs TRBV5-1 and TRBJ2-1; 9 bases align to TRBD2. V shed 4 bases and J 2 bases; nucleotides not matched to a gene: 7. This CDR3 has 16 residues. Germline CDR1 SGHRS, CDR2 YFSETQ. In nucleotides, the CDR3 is TGCGCCAGCAGCAAGACTAGCGGAATGACCTACAATGAGCAGTTCTTC. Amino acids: CASSKTSGMTYNEQFF.

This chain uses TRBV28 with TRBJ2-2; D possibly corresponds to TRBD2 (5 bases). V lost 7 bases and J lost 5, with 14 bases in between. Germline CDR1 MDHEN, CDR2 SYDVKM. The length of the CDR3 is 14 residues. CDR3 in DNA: TGTGCCAGCACCCTACTTCGAGGGACCGGGGAGCTGTTTTTT. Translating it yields CASTLLRGTGELFF.